Sequencing of this T cell receptor beta chain was carried out in a study of CD8 T cells in ankylosing spondylitis. Whole-study findings and limits: A motif in TCR beta, a set of under 10 highly homologous variants, appeared characteristic of ankylosing spondylitis blood.

This clonotype was seen more than once but under ten times. Its antigen is not known. Using quantitative 5'-RACE with molecular barcodes, the authors made TCR beta libraries. Via MiXCR, TCRdb re-called the 5' RACE reads, giving one row per CDR3 protein. The top ten hold less than 25% of the sample, which has hundreds of thousands of distinct CDR3 sequences, roughly a tenth seen once. V dropped 6 bases and J dropped 8 bases, with 17 bases sitting between them. The germline gives CDR1 DFQATT, CDR2 SNEGSKA (reference sequence). This CDR3 is built from 13 residues. The V call is TRBV20-1, the J call TRBJ2-1, with D uncertain. Sequencing was performed on blood, either unsorted or a sorted T cell fraction (not recorded which). This clonotype originated in a male donor with ankylosing spondylitis or in good health (not recorded which). The CDR3 protein is CSATFRIVDEQFF. In DNA, the CDR3 is TGCAGTGCCACCTTTAGGATTGTCGATGAGCAGTTCTTC.